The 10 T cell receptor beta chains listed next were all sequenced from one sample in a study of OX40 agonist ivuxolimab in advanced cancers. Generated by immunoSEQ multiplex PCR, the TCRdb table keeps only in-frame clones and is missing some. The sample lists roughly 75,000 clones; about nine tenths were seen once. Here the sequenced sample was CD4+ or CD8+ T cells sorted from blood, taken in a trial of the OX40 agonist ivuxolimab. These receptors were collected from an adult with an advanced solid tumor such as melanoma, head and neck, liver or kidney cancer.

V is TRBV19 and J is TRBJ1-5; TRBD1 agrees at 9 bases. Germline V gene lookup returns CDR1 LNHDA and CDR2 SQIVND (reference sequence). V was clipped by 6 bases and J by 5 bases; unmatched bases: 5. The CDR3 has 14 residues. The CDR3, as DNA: TGTGCCAGTAGCGATACAGGGGGCGATCAGCCCCAGCATTTT. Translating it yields CASSDTGGDQPQHF. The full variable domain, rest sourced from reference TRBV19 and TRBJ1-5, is DGGITQSPKYLFRKEGQNVTLSCEQNLNHDAMYWYRQDPGQGLRLIYYSQIVNDFQKGDIAEGYSVSREKKESFPLTVTSAQKNPTAFYLCASSDTGGDQPQHFGDGTRLSIL.

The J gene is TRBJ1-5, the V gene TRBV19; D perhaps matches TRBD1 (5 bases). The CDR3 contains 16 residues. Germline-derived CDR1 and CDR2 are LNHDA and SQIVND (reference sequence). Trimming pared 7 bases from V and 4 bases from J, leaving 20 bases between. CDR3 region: CASTPLGGRENQPQHF. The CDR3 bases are TGTGCCAGTACCCCCCTGGGGGGGAGGGAGAATCAGCCCCAGCATTTT.

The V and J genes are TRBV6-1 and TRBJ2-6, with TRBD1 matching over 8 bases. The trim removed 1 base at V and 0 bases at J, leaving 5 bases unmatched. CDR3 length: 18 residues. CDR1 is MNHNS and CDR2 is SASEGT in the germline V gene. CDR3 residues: CASSEVGQAISGANVLTF. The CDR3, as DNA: TGTGCCAGCAGTGAAGTGGGACAGGCGATCTCTGGGGCCAACGTCCTGACTTTC.

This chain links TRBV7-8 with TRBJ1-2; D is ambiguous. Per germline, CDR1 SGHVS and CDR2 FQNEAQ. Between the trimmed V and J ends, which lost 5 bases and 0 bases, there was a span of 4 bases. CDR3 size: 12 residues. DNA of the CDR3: TGTGCCAGCAGCGCATCTAACTATGGCTACACCTTC. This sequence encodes CASSASNYGYTF.

This CDR3 reads CASRKTPTPHYEQYF. The CDR3 DNA is TGTGCCAGCAGAAAAACACCAACACCTCACTACGAGCAGTACTTC. J is TRBJ2-7 and V is TRBV27; D is unresolved. Germline lookup yields CDR1 MNHEY and CDR2 SMNVEV (reference sequence). This CDR3 region has 15 residues. Between the trimmed V and J ends, which lost 6 bases and 3 bases, there was a span of 18 bases.

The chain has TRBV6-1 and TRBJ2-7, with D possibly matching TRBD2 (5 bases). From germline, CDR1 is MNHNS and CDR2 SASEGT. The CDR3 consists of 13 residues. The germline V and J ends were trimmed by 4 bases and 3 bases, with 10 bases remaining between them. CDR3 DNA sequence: TGTGCCAGCAGTGCAGCGGTTAACTACGAGCAGTACTTC. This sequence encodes CASSAAVNYEQYF.

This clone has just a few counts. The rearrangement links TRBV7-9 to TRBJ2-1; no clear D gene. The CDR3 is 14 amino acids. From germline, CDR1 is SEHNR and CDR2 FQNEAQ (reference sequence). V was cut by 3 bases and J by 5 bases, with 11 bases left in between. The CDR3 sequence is CASSFTGGNNEQFF. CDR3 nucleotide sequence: TGTGCCAGCAGCTTTACCGGTGGGAACAATGAGCAGTTCTTC.

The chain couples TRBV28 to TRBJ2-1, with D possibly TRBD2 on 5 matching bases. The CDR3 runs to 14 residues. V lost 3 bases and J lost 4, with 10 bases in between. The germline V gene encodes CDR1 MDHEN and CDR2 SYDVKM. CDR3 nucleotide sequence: TGTGCCAGCAGTTTCCAGAGGGATTACAATGAGCAGTTCTTC. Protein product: CASSFQRDYNEQFF.

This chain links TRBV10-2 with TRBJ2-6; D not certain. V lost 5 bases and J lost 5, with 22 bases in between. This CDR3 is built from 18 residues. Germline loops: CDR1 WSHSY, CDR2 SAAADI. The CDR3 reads CASSCTTTSQSRANVLTF. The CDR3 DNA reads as TGCGCCAGCAGTTGCACTACCACTTCTCAAAGTCGGGCCAACGTCCTGACTTTC.

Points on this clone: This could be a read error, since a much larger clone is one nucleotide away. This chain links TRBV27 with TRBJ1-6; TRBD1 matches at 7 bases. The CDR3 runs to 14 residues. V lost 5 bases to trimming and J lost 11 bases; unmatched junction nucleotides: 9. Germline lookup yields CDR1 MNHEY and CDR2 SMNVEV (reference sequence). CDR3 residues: CASSIVNRGTPLHF. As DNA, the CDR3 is TGTGCCAGCAGTATTGTGAACAGGGGTACACCCCTCCACTTT.